These T cell receptor beta chains were read from a single sample in a study of T cell responses to AZD1222 COVID-19 vaccine. Measured with immunoSEQ multiplex PCR; TCRdb has only the in-frame clones, and not every one. The table has more than 95,000 clones, roughly 89% seen once. The sequencing used peripheral blood, collected 28 days after the second AZD1222 dose. These receptors all come from an adult who received the AZD1222 COVID-19 vaccine. CDR3s include the opening cysteine and the closing phenylalanine or tryptophan. D genes are given only for firm matches. Clone size, where shown, is once, few, many, or a class for clones that have expanded.

J,D,size,V,DNA,CDR3
TRBJ2-5,.,.,TRBV3-1/TRBV3-2,TGTGCCAGCAGCCGAAAAATAGGCGGAGTACTACGCGAGACCCAGTACTTC,CASSRKIGGVLRETQYF
TRBJ2-1,.,.,TRBV11-2,TGTGCCAGCAGCTTAGATCTAGGTTCTAGCTCACTCTACAATGAGCAGTTCTTC,CASSLDLGSSSLYNEQFF
TRBJ1-3,.,.,TRBV2,TGTGCCAGCAGTGAAGACGGAAGAAACACCATATATTTT,CASSEDGRNTIYF
TRBJ2-7,TRBD2,.,TRBV29-1,TGCAGCGTTGTTGGACTAGCGGGCTACGAGCAGTACTTC,CSVVGLAGYEQYF
TRBJ1-2,TRBD1,.,TRBV7-3,TGTGCCAGCAGCCCCGGGACAGGGTTTGGCTACACCTTC,CASSPGTGFGYTF
TRBJ1-1,.,.,TRBV18,TGTGCCAGCTCGGGGGGAGGGATCACTGAAGCTTTCTTT,CASSGGGITEAFF
TRBJ2-7,.,.,TRBV7-2,TGTGCCAGCAGCTTCCCACCCTCAGGGGAGGGCTACGAGCAGTACTTC,CASSFPPSGEGYEQYF
TRBJ2-1,TRBD1,.,TRBV7-8,TGTGCCAGCAGCGGCGGGACAGGGGTCAATGAGCAGTTCTTC,CASSGGTGVNEQFF
TRBJ2-2,TRBD2,.,TRBV7-3,TGTGCCAGCAGCTTAGCAATAGCGGGAGACACCGGGGAGCTGTTTTTT,CASSLAIAGDTGELFF
TRBJ2-7,.,.,TRBV5-1,TGCGCCAGCAGCTTGGCGGGGCTAGCGTCCTCCTACGAGCAGTACTTC,CASSLAGLASSYEQYF
TRBJ2-3,TRBD2,.,TRBV4-3,TGCGCCAGCTGCCCCCTGGGGGGGCAAGGGACTAGCGGGAGGATTAGCACAGATACGCAGTATTTT,CASCPLGGQGTSGRISTDTQYF
TRBJ1-6,TRBD1,.,TRBV7-9,TGTGCCAGCAGCTTAGCGGGACAGGGGTCCTCACCCCTCCACTTT,CASSLAGQGSSPLHF
TRBJ2-6,.,.,TRBV27,TGTGCCAGCAGTTTAGGCCAAGGGGATACTGGGGCCAACGTCCTGACTTTC,CASSLGQGDTGANVLTF
TRBJ1-4,.,few,TRBV7-2,TGTGCCAGCAGCTTAGGAGGTTTTAATGAAAAACTGTTTTTT,CASSLGGFNEKLFF
TRBJ1-1,TRBD1,.,TRBV28,TGTGCCGCGGGGACAGGGGTTCTGAACACTGAAGCTTTCTTT,CAAGTGVLNTEAFF
TRBJ2-5,TRBD2,.,TRBV28,TGTGCCAGCAGCCGAATGACTAGCGGGTATATCCAAGAGACCCAGTACTTC,CASSRMTSGYIQETQYF
TRBJ2-3,.,.,TRBV7-2,TGTGCCAGCAGCTTAGCGGGACTGGGCACAGATACGCAGTATTTT,CASSLAGLGTDTQYF
TRBJ2-4,TRBD1,.,TRBV5-8,TGTGCCAGCAGCCCGGGGACAGGGCTGGCCAAAAACATTCAGTACTTC,CASSPGTGLAKNIQYF
TRBJ2-3,.,.,TRBV6-5,TGTGCCAGCAGGCGGGGGCCAGATACGCAGTATTTT,CASRRGPDTQYF
TRBJ2-5,TRBD1,.,TRBV7-9,TGTGCCAGCAGGGACGGGACAGCGAGACAAGAGACCCAGTACTTC,CASRDGTARQETQYF
TRBJ1-2,.,.,TRBV28,TGTGCCAGCAGGTGGGGACGTAACTATGGCTACACCTTC,CASRWGRNYGYTF
TRBJ2-1,.,.,TRBV7-9,TGTGCCAGCAGCTTAGCGCACAGGGACCCCTCAACCTACAATGAGCAGTTCTTC,CASSLAHRDPSTYNEQFF
TRBJ2-1,.,.,TRBV3-1/TRBV3-2,TGTGCCAGCAGCCAATTTGAGCGTGAGCAGTTCTTC,CASSQFEREQFF
TRBJ1-5,.,.,TRBV18,TGTGCCAGCTCACTTGCAGGGGTTGGAACTCCCCATCAGCCCCAGCATTTT,CASSLAGVGTPHQPQHF
TRBJ1-1,.,.,TRBV11-2,TGTGCCAGCAGCTCTCGAACCAACACTGAAGCTTTCTTT,CASSSRTNTEAFF
TRBJ2-4,TRBD2,.,TRBV3-1/TRBV3-2,TGTGCCAGCAGCCAAGGGGCTAGCGGGAGCAAAAACATTCAGTACTTC,CASSQGASGSKNIQYF
TRBJ2-5,.,.,TRBV5-1,TGCGCCAGCAGCTTAGGACAGATCCAAGAGACCCAGTACTTC,CASSLGQIQETQYF
TRBJ2-7,.,.,TRBV5-4,TGTGCCAGCAGTTCTCTTGGGGTGCAGGGCTACGAGCAGTACTTC,CASSSLGVQGYEQYF
TRBJ1-3,TRBD1,.,TRBV19,TGTGCCAGTAGTAACCGGGACAGTTCAGGAAACACCATATATTTT,CASSNRDSSGNTIYF
TRBJ1-3,.,.,TRBV28,TGTGCCAGCAGTTTGAGGACTACCAACTCTGGAAACACCATATATTTT,CASSLRTTNSGNTIYF
TRBJ2-1,TRBD2,.,TRBV15,TGTGCCACCAGCAGCGTGGTAGCGGGGATCAATGAGCAGTTCTTC,CATSSVVAGINEQFF
TRBJ2-3,.,.,TRBV19,TGTGCCAGTAGTATCCGGGGGGCGTCCTCAGATACGCAGTATTTT,CASSIRGASSDTQYF
TRBJ2-1,.,once,TRBV11-1,TGTGCCAGCAGCCGTGCCCCCGACAATGAGCAGTTCTTC,CASSRAPDNEQFF
TRBJ2-1,.,.,TRBV28,TGTGCCAGCAGTTTATTGGCGGAGCGGCACAATGAGCAGTTCTTC,CASSLLAERHNEQFF
TRBJ2-1,TRBD2,.,TRBV18,TGTGCCAGCTCATCATTCCTAGCGGGAGTTAGCCATGAGCAGTTCTTC,CASSSFLAGVSHEQFF
TRBJ2-7,TRBD2,.,TRBV19,TGTGCCAGTAGTAGAAGGCCCGGGACTAGCGGAATTACCTACGAGCAGTACTTC,CASSRRPGTSGITYEQYF
TRBJ2-2,.,.,TRBV9,TGTGCCAGCAGCCCCTGGACCGGGACGAACACCGGGGAGCTGTTTTTT,CASSPWTGTNTGELFF
TRBJ1-1,.,.,TRBV7-9,TGTGCCAGCATGAAGGCGGAATCGGACACTGAAGCTTTCTTT,CASMKAESDTEAFF
TRBJ2-5,TRBD2,.,TRBV27,TGTGCCAGCAGTTTCCTTAGCGGGAGCGGTGAGACCCAGTACTTC,CASSFLSGSGETQYF
TRBJ2-7,TRBD1,.,TRBV27,TGTGCCAGCAGTTCCGGGACAGGGGCTACAACCTACGAGCAGTACTTC,CASSSGTGATTYEQYF
TRBJ2-3,.,.,TRBV7-6,TGTGCCAGCAGTCGCACAGATACGCAGTATTTT,CASSRTDTQYF
TRBJ2-3,TRBD1,.,TRBV10-2,TGCGCCAGCAGGGCCGGGACAGGGGGACCAGATACGCAGTATTTT,CASRAGTGGPDTQYF
TRBJ2-4,TRBD1,.,TRBV29-1,TGCAGCGTCGGGACAGGGGTGGACATTCAGTACTTC,CSVGTGVDIQYF
TRBJ2-2,.,.,TRBV7-2,TGTGCCAGCAGCTTAGTACCTGGGACCGGGGAGCTGTTTTTT,CASSLVPGTGELFF